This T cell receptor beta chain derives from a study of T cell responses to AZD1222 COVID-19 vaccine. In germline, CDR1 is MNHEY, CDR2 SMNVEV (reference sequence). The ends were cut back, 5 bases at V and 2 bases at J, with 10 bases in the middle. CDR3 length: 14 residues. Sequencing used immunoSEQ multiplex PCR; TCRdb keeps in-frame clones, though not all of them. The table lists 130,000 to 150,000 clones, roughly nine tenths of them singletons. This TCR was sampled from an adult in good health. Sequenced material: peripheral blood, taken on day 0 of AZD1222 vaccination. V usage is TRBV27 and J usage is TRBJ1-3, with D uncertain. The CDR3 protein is CASSPRLAGNTIYF. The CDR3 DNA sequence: TGTGCCAGCAGTCCCCGACTTGCTGGAAACACCATATATTTT.